The source of this T cell receptor (beta chain) is a study of blood T cell repertoires in COVID-19. Study in general: The United States, Italy and Spain were the sources of the acute and convalescent COVID-19 samples. PBMCs, B-cell-depleted T cells, or T cells provided the cDNA or gDNA that made up the material.

The repertoire was sequenced with immunoSEQ multiplex PCR; TCRdb's copy has only in-frame clones and lacks some. The sample carries around 130,000 clones, roughly 84% recorded once. The Seattle patients joined while their infection was active and were tracked longitudinally afterward. J gave up 6 bases and V 5 bases, and 10 bases lay outside the gene matches. This CDR3 comprises 14 residues. The germline V gene has CDR1 SGDLS and CDR2 YYNGEE. The chain carries TRBV9 and TRBJ1-2, with 7 bases fitting TRBD1. The TCR sequence derives from a man younger than 40 with COVID-19, enrolled during active disease. The sequenced sample was peripheral blood. The CDR3 is CASSRQGQMDGYTF. In nucleotides, the CDR3 is TGTGCCAGCAGTAGACAGGGTCAGATGGATGGCTACACCTTC.